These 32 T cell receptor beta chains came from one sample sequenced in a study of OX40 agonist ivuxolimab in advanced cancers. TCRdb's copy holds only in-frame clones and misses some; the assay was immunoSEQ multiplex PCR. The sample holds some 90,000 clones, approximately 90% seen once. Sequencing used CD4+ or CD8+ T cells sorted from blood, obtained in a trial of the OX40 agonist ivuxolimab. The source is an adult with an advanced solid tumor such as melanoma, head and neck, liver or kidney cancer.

Here the CDR3 reads CASSGAPKAQHF. CDR3 nucleotide sequence: TGTGCCAGCAGTGGAGCGCCAAAGGCCCAGCATTTT. V gene TRBV2 combines with J gene TRBJ1-5; no definite D call. The CDR3 totals 12 residues. CDR1 is SNHLY and CDR2 is FYNNEI in the germline V gene. V lost 4 bases and J lost 11, with 12 bases in between. The full variable domain, completed using reference TRBV2 and TRBJ1-5, is EPEVTQTPSHQVTQMGQEVILRCVPISNHLYFYWYRQILGQKVEFLVSFYNNEISEKSEIFDDQFSVERPDGSNFTLKIRSTKLEDSAMYFCASSGAPKAQHFGDGTRLSIL.

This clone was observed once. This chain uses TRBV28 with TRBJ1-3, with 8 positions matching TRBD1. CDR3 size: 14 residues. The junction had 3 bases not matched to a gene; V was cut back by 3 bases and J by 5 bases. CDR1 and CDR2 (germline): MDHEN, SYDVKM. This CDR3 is CASSLDRVRNTIYF. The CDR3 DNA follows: TGTGCCAGCAGTTTGGACAGGGTGAGAAACACCATATATTTT.

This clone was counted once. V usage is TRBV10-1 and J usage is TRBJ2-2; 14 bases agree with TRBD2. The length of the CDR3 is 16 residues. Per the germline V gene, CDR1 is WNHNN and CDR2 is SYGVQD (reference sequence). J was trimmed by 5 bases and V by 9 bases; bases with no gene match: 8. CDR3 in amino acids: CASSGTSGRVTGELFF. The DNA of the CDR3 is TGCGCCAGTTCAGGGACTAGCGGGAGAGTTACCGGGGAGCTGTTTTTT.

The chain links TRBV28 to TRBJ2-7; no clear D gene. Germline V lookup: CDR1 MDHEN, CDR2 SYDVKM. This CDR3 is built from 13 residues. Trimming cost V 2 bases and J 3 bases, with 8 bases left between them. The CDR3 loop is CASSLSGNYEQYF. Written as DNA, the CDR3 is TGTGCCAGCAGTTTAAGTGGGAACTACGAGCAGTACTTC.

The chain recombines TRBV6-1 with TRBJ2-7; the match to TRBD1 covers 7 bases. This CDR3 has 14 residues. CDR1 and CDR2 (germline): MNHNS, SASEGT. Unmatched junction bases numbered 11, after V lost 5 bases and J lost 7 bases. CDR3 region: CASSQDRVSGEQYF. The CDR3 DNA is TGTGCCAGCAGTCAAGACAGGGTATCGGGAGAGCAGTACTTC.

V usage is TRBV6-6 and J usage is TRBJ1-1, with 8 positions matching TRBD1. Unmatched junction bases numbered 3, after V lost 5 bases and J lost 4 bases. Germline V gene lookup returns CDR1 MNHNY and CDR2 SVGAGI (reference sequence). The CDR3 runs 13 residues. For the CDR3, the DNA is TGTGCCAGCAGTGCCGACAGGGGCACTGAAGCTTTCTTT. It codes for CASSADRGTEAFF.

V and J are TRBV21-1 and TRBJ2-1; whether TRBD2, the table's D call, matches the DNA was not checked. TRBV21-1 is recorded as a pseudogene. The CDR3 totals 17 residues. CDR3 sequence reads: CASSKGGKAASYNEQFF. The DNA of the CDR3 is TGTGCCAGCAGCAAAGGGGGAAAAGCGGCATCCTACAATGAGCAGTTCTTC.

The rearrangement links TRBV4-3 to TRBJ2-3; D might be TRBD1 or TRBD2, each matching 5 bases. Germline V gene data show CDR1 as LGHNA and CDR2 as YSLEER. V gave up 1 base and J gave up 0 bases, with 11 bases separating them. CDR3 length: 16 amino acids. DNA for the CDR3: TGCGCCAGCAGCCAAGCTTGGGGGAGAAGCACAGATACGCAGTATTTT. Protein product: CASSQAWGRSTDTQYF.

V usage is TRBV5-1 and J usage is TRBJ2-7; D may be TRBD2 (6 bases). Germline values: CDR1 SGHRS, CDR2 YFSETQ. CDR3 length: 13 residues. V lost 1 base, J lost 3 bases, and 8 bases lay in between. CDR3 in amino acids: CASSLRRGYEQYF. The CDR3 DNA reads TGCGCCAGCAGCTTGAGGAGGGGCTACGAGCAGTACTTC.

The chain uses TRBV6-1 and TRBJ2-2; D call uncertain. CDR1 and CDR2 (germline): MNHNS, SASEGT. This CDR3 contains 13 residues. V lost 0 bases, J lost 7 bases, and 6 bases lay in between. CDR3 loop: CASSEAPNGELFF. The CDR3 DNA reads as TGTGCCAGCAGTGAAGCGCCGAACGGGGAGCTGTTTTTT.

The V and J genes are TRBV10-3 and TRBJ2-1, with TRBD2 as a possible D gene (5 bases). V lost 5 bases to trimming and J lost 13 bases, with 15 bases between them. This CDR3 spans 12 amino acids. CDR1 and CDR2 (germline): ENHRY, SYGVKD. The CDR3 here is CAISPAAVGQFF. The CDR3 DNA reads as TGTGCCATCAGTCCTGCAGCGGTCGGACAGTTCTTC.

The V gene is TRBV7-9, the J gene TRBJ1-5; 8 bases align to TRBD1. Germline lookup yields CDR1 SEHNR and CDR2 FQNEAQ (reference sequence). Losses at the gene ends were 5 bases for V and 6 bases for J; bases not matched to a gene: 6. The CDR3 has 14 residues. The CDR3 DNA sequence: TGTGCCAGCAGCAGCAGGGGGCTCAGTCAGCCCCAGCATTTT. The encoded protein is CASSSRGLSQPQHF.

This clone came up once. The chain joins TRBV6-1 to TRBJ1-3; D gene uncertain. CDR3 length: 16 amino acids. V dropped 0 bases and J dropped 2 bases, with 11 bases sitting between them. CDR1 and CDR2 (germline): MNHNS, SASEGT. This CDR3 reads CASSEAYLRPGNTIYF. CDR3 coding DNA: TGTGCCAGCAGTGAAGCCTACCTACGCCCTGGAAACACCATATATTTT.

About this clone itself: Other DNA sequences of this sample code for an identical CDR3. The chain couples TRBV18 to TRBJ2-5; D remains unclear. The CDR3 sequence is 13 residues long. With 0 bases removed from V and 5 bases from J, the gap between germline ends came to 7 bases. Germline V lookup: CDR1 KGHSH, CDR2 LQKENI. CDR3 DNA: TGTGCCAGCTCACCACCAGCCCGGGAGACCCAGTACTTC. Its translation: CASSPPARETQYF.

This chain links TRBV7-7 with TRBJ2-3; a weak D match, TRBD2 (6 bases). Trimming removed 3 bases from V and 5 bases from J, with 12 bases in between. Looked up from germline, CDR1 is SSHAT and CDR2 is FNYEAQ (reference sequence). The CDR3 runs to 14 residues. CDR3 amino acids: CASSFGVRGDTQYF. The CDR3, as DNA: TGTGCCAGCAGCTTTGGAGTGCGGGGAGATACGCAGTATTTT.

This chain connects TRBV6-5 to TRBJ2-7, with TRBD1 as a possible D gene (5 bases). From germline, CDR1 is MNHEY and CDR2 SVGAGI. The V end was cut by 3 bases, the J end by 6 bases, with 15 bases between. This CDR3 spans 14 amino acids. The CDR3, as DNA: TGTGCCAGCAGTTATCGGACAAGCTCCCTCGAGCAGTACTTC. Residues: CASSYRTSSLEQYF.

The CDR3 region is CASSSTGTSTYGYTF. DNA for the CDR3: TGTGCCAGCAGTTCTACAGGGACGTCGACCTATGGCTACACCTTC. The chain joins TRBV28 to TRBJ1-2; possible D gene TRBD1, 6 bases. Germline assignment: CDR1 MDHEN and CDR2 SYDVKM. This CDR3 has 15 amino acids. The V gene lost 4 bases and the J gene lost 4 bases, with 16 bases spanning the gap.

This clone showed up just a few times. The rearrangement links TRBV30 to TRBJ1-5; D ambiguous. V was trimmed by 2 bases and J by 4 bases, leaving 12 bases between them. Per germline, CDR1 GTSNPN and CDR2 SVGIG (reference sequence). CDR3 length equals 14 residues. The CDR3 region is CAWSNDLGNQPQHF. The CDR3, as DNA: TGTGCCTGGAGTAACGATCTCGGGAATCAGCCCCAGCATTTT.

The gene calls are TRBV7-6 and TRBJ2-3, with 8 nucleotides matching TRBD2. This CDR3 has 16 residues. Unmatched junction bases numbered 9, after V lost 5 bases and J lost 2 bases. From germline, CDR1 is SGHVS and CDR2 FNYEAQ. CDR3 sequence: CASSPRVAGTTDTQYF. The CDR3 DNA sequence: TGTGCCAGCAGCCCCCGAGTAGCGGGGACCACAGATACGCAGTATTTT. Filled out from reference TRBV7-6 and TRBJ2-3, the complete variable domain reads GAGVSQSPRYKVTKRGQDVALRCDPISGHVSLYWYRQALGQGPEFLTYFNYEAQQDKSGLPNDRFSAERPEGSISTLTIQRTEQRDSAMYRCASSPRVAGTTDTQYFGPGTRLTVL.

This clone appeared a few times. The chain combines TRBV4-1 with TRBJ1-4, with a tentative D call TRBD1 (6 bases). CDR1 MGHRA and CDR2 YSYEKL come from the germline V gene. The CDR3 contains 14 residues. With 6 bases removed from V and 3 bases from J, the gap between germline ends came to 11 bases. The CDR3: CASRPTGPNEKLFF. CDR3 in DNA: TGCGCCAGCAGACCGACAGGACCTAATGAAAAACTGTTTTTT.

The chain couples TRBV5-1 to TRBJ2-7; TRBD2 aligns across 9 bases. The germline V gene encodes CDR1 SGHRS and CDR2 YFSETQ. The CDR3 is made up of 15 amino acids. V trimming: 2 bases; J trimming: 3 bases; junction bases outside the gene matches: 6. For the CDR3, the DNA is TGCGCCAGCAGCTTAGGGCTAGCGGGAAACTACGAGCAGTACTTC. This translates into CASSLGLAGNYEQYF.

DNA of the CDR3: TGCAGCGTTGGGGGAGCGGGTGAGCAGTTCTTC. Its translation is CSVGGAGEQFF. The chain is built from TRBV29-1 and TRBJ2-1; D might be TRBD2 (6 bases). V gave up 4 bases and J gave up 9 bases, with 10 bases separating them. The CDR3 runs 11 residues. The germline V gene has CDR1 SQVTM and CDR2 ANQGSEA.

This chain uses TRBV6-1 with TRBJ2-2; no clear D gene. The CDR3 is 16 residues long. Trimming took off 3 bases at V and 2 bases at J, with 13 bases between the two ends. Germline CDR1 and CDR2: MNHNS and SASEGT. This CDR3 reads CASSDPRHRNTGELFF. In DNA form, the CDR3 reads TGTGCCAGCAGTGACCCTCGCCACAGAAACACCGGGGAGCTGTTTTTT.

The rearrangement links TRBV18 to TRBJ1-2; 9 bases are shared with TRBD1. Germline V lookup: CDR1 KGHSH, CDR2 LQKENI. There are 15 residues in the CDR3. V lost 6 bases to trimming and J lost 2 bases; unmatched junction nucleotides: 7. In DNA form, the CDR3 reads TGTGCCAGCTCCCTGACCGGGACAGGGAACTATGGCTACACCTTC. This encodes CASSLTGTGNYGYTF.

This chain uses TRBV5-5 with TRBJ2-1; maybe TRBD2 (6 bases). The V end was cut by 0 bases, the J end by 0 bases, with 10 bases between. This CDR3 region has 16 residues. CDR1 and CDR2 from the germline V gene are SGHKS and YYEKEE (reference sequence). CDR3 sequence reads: CASSLVAVSSYNEQFF. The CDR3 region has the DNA TGTGCCAGCAGCTTGGTAGCGGTGAGCTCCTACAATGAGCAGTTCTTC.

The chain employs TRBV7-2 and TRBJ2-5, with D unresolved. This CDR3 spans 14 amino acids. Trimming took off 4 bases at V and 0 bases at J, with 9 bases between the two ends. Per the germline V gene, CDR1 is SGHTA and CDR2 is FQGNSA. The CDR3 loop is CASSSLRYQETQYF. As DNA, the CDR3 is TGTGCCAGCAGCTCCCTGAGGTACCAAGAGACCCAGTACTTC. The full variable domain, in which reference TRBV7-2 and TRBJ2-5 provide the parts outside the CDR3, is GAGVSQSPSNKVTEKGKDVELRCDPISGHTALYWYRQSLGQGLEFLIYFQGNSAPDKSGLPSDRFSAERTGGSVSTLTIQRTQQEDSAVYLCASSSLRYQETQYFGPGTRLLVL.

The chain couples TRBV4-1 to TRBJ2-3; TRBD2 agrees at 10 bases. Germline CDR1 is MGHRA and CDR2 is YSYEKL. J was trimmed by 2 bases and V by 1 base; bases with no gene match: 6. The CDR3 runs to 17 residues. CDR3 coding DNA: TGCGCCAGCAGCCAAGGACTAGCGGGTTCCTTCACAGATACGCAGTATTTT. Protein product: CASSQGLAGSFTDTQYF.

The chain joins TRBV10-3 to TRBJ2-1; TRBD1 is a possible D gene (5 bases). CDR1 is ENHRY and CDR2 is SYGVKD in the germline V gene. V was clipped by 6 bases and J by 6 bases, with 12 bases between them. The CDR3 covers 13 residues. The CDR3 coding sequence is TGTGCCATCAGGCCCCAGGGTTCCAATGAGCAGTTCTTC. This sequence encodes CAIRPQGSNEQFF.

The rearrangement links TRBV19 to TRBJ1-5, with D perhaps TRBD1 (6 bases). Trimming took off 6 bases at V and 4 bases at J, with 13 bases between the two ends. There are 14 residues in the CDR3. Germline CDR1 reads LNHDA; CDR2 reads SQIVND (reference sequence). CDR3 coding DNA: TGTGCCAGTAGGGGGGGGCAGTTAAATCAGCCCCAGCATTTT. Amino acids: CASRGGQLNQPQHF.

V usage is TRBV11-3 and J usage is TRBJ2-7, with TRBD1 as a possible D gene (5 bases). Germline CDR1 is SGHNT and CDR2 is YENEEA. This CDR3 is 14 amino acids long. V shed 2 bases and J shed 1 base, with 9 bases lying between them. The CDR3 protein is CASSLMAGSYEQYF. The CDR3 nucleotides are TGTGCCAGCAGCTTAATGGCAGGGTCCTACGAGCAGTACTTC.

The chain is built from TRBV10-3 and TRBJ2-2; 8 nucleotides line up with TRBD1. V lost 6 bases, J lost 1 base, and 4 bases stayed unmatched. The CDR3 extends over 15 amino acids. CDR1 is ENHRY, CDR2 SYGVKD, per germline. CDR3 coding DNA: TGTGCCATCAGGCCGGGACAGGAGAACACCGGGGAGCTGTTTTTT. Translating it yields CAIRPGQENTGELFF.

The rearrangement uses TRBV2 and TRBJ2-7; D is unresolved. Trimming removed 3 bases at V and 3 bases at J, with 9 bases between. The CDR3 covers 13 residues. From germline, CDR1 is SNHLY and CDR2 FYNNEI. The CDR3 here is CASSEPFHYEQYF. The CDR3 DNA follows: TGTGCCAGCAGTGAGCCGTTTCACTACGAGCAGTACTTC.